The text below deals with one T cell receptor (beta chain). Its antigen is unknown. Sequencing was performed with immunoSEQ multiplex PCR; in TCRdb, only in-frame clones are kept and a portion is missing. The repertoire holds 70,000 to 85,000 clones, with less than 90% as singletons. This specimen comes from a study of OX40 agonist ivuxolimab in advanced cancers. The overall study: Those enrolled were less than 85% male, with a mean age of around 60 years and ages from about 20 to 90.

This CDR3 has 14 residues. Germline CDR1 is SGHTA and CDR2 is FQGTGA. V shed 5 bases and J 5 bases; nucleotides not matched to a gene: 6. Findings and caveats of the study: CD4+ and CD8+ blood T cells expanded clonally by week 6 at 0.1 to 3.0 mg/kg.

The source was CD4+ or CD8+ T cells sorted from blood, collected in a trial of the OX40 agonist ivuxolimab. The sequence derives from an adult with an advanced solid tumor such as melanoma, head and neck, liver or kidney cancer. The chain combines TRBV7-3 with TRBJ2-5, with 9 bases aligning to TRBD1. CDR3 protein: CASSPGTGRETQYF. Here the CDR3 DNA reads TGTGCCAGCAGCCCCGGGACAGGGCGGGAGACCCAGTACTTC.